The source of this T cell receptor (beta chain) is a study of blood T cell repertoires in COVID-19. The overall study: Material from acute and convalescent COVID-19 was sourced from the United States, Italy and Spain. Sample material is recorded as cDNA or gDNA derived from T cells, B-cell-depleted T cells, or PBMCs.

Original processing methods: Nucleated cell number was recorded as an estimate derived from reference gene primer amplification. Only in-frame clones appear in the TCRdb table, and some are missing; sequencing was by immunoSEQ multiplex PCR. That table gives V, J and clone size, and the DNA gave D and trimming. In the table there are roughly 200,000 clones, around 89% of which are singletons. This CDR3 contains 15 residues. The V gene's germline CDR1 is MNHEY and CDR2 SVGAGI. V lost 0 bases and J lost 9; bases outside the gene matches: 3. The chain links TRBV6-5 to TRBJ2-1, with 12 nucleotides matching TRBD2. Sequencing used peripheral blood. This clonotype was obtained from a man aged 45 to 65 with acute or convalescent COVID-19. The CDR3 sequence is CASSYSGTSGFEQFF. In DNA form, the CDR3 reads TGTGCCAGCAGTTACTCCGGGACTAGCGGGTTTGAGCAGTTCTTC.